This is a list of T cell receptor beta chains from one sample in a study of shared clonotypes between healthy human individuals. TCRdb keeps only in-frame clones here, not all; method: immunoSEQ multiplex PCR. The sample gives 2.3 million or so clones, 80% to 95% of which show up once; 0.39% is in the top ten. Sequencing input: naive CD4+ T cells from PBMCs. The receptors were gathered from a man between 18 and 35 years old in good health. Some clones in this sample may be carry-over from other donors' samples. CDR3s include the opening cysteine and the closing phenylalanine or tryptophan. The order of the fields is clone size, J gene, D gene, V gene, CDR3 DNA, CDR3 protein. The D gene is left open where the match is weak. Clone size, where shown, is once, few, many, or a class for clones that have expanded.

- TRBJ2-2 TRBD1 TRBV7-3 TGTGCCAGCAGCCGGGACAGCTCGAACACCGGGGAGCTGTTTTTT CASSRDSSNTGELFF
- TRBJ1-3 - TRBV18 TGTGCCAGCTCACCACTAAAGTCTTCTGAAGGAAACACCATATATTTT CASSPLKSSEGNTIYF
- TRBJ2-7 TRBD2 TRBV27 TGTGCGTCGAGGCTAGCGGGAGGGCAAATGCGCGAGCAGTACTTC CASRLAGGQMREQYF
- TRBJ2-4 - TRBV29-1 TGCAGCGTTGAACCCCTAGCCAAAAACATTCAGTACTTC CSVEPLAKNIQYF
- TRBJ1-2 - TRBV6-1 TGTGCCAGCTTTGTCCCAGGGGCGCCAAAAGGTGGCTACACCTTC CASFVPGAPKGGYTF
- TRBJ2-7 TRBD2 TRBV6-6 TGTGCCAGCAGTTCGACTAGCGGGGGGACCTACGAGCAGTACTTC CASSSTSGGTYEQYF
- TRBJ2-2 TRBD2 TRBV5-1 TGCGCCAGCAGCGTGGTCATAGCGGGAGGAACCGGGGAGCTGTTTTTT CASSVVIAGGTGELFF
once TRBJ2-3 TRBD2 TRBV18 TGTGCCAGCTCACCGCGCACTAGCGGGGCAGCCGATACGCAGTATTTT CASSPRTSGAADTQYF
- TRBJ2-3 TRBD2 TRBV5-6 TGTGCCAGCAGCATAGCGGGGGGCAGCACAGATACGCAGTATTTT CASSIAGGSTDTQYF
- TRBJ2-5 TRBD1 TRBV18 TGTGCCAGCTCGACCGGGACAGGGGTTTTAGAGACCCAGTACTTC CASSTGTGVLETQYF
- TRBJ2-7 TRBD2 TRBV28 TGTGCCGCCAGACTAGCGGTAAACTACGAGCAGTACTTC CAARLAVNYEQYF
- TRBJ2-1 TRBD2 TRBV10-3 TGTGCCTCCCGGGGGCTAGCGGGAGAGGGGGAGCAGTTCTTC CASRGLAGEGEQFF
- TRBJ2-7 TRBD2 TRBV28 TGTGCCAGCAGTTTATATGGGAGCGGGATTGCCTACGAGCAGTACTTC CASSLYGSGIAYEQYF
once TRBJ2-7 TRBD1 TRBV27 TGTGCCAGCAGTTATTGGGACAGGGGGACTGAGCAGTACTTC CASSYWDRGTEQYF
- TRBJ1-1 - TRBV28 TGTGCCAGCAGTTTAGAGGGTGAAGCTTTCTTT CASSLEGEAFF
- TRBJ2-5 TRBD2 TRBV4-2 TGTGCCAGCAGCCAAAAAGCGGGAGGGCGTGAGACCCAGTACTTC CASSQKAGGRETQYF
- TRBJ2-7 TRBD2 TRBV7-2 TGTGCCAGCAGCTTAGAGTCTAGCGGCCTCTACGAGCAGTACTTC CASSLESSGLYEQYF
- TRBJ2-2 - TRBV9 TGTGCCAGCAGCGTAGCTTTCGGGGGATCAACCAGCACCGGGGAGCTGTTTTTT CASSVAFGGSTSTGELFF
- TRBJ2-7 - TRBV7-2 TGTGCCAGCAGCATGCGTCACCGGCAGGGGGGATACGAGCAGTACTTC CASSMRHRQGGYEQYF
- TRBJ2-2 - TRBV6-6 TGTGCCAGCAGCCCGGGTGGGATTTCGATCACCGGGGAGCTGTTTTTT CASSPGGISITGELFF
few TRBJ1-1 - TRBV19 TGTGCCAGTAGTATAAACACTGAAGCTTTCTTT CASSINTEAFF
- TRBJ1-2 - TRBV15 TGTGCCACCAGCAGAGCTCGGGACACTGGCTACACCTTC CATSRARDTGYTF
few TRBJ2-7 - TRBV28 TGTGCCAGCAGTTTGGCGGGGTTCGAGCAGTACTTC CASSLAGFEQYF
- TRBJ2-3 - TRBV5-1 TGCGCCAGCAGCCCCGACGTCTCCCCCGGGGTGGTTACGCAGTATTTT CASSPDVSPGVVTQYF
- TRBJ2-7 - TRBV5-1 TGCGCCAGCAGCTTGGTATCGGGTTCTGGGTACGAGCAGTACTTC CASSLVSGSGYEQYF